This T cell receptor (beta chain) was profiled in a study of shared clonotypes between healthy human individuals. Sequencing used immunoSEQ multiplex PCR; TCRdb keeps in-frame clones, though not all of them. The sample lists around 2,000,000 clones; 85% to 95% were seen once. V lost 7 bases, J lost 11 bases, and 21 bases lay in between. The CDR3 length is 14 residues. Looked up from germline, CDR1 is SGHVS and CDR2 is FNYEAQ. Terminally differentiated effector memory CD45RA+ cells were excluded from the naive CD8 cells, which were CD45RO-negative and positively selected for CCR7. The chain couples TRBV7-6 to TRBJ1-5, with D maybe TRBD1 (5 bases). Sequencing input: naive CD8+ T cells from PBMCs. This clonotype was sampled from a man between 18 and 35 years old in good health. Some clones in this sample may be carry-over from other donors' samples. Written as DNA, the CDR3 is TGTGCCAGCACCCCGGGGCCGGGGGTTGAGACCCAGCATTTT. It codes for CASTPGPGVETQHF.